A selection of T cell receptor beta chains follows, all from one sample in a study of T cell repertoires in cytomegalovirus infection. Each CDR3 protein is one row after TCRdb ran MiXCR on the reads. In the table there are about 770,000 distinct CDR3 sequences, about 28% of which are singletons. No antigen has been identified for these receptors. The source was cultured CD8+ T cells from PBMCs, collected from culture after CMV antigen stimulation. The receptor set was obtained from a human donor in good health (CMV status not recorded). Some clones in this sample may be carry-over from other donors' samples. CDR3s include the opening cysteine and the closing phenylalanine or tryptophan. A D gene is named only where the DNA matches it firmly. Not every row has a clone size; where given, it reads once, few, many or a size class.

size | J | D | V | DNA | CDR3
. | TRBJ1-2 | TRBD1 | TRBV7-6 | TGTGCCAGCAGCTCTACCACAGGGGCTAACTATGGCTACACCTTC | CASSSTTGANYGYTF
many | TRBJ2-5 | TRBD2 | TRBV7-2 | TGTGCCAGCAGCTTAGCTATGGTAGCGGGGGCGTTGGAGACCCAGTACTTC | CASSLAMVAGALETQYF
many | TRBJ2-3 | . | TRBV7-2 | TGTGCCAGCAGCCCTATAGCTGGGAGTGGGGGTACGCAGTATTTT | CASSPIAGSGGTQYF
few | TRBJ2-7 | . | TRBV7-9 | TGTGCCAGCAGCTTAGAGGGCCGGAACGAGCAGTACTTC | CASSLEGRNEQYF
many | TRBJ2-1 | . | TRBV7-6 | TGTGCCAGCAGCTTAAAGGGAGGGGGTTACAATGAGCAGTTCTTC | CASSLKGGGYNEQFF
. | TRBJ1-1 | TRBD1 | TRBV18 | TGTGCCAGCTCGCCCTGGGACAGGCCACAGGGTGAAGCTTTCTTT | CASSPWDRPQGEAFF
few | TRBJ1-5 | . | TRBV6-5 | TGTGCCAGCAGTTCGGACGAGGGGGGTGGTCAGCCCCAGCATTTT | CASSSDEGGGQPQHF
. | TRBJ1-1 | TRBD1 | TRBV6-6 | TGTGCCAGCAGTCGGGACAGGGCATCTGAAGCTTTCTTT | CASSRDRASEAFF
few | TRBJ2-2 | TRBD1 | TRBV12-3/TRBV12-4 | TGTGCCAGCAAGGAGGGACAGGGTTGGACCGGGGAGCTGTTTTTT | CASKEGQGWTGELFF
. | TRBJ2-1 | . | TRBV6-1 | TGTGCCAGCAGTGAGCGCGGGTCTGCCTACAATGAGCAGTTCTTC | CASSERGSAYNEQFF
. | TRBJ1-2 | TRBD1 | TRBV7-9 | TGTGCCAGCATCCGGGACAGCGGGTCCGGCTACACCTTC | CASIRDSGSGYTF
many | TRBJ1-1 | . | TRBV7-3 | TGTGCCAGCAGCTTAGGGCAGGGGAGTCCATCAGCTGAAGCTTTCTTT | CASSLGQGSPSAEAFF
. | TRBJ2-2 | . | TRBV5-4 | TGTGCCAGCAGCTTGCTCCCAGGGGGGGCCCCCACCGGGGAGCTGTTTTTT | CASSLLPGGAPTGELFF
. | TRBJ1-2 | . | TRBV7-9 | TGTGCCAGTAGCCCCCTCGGGGTAAACTATGGCTACACCTTC | CASSPLGVNYGYTF
. | TRBJ1-2 | . | TRBV9 | TGTGCCAGCAGGGAGGGGTTTTCCGAGCTATCGGTCGGTGGCTACACCTTC | CASREGFSELSVGGYTF
. | TRBJ1-1 | TRBD1 | TRBV4-1 | TGCGCCAGCAGCCAAAGTAATTCCATACAGGGGAGTATGTACACTGAAGCTTTCTTT | CASSQSNSIQGSMYTEAFF
many | TRBJ1-2 | TRBD1 | TRBV7-9 | TGTGCCAGCAGCTTTTTACAGGGGGCCCGAAAGGCTGGCTACACCTTC | CASSFLQGARKAGYTF
few | TRBJ1-1 | . | TRBV19 | TGTGCCAGTAGTCAACAGCACCCCGGGACTGAAGCTTTCTTT | CASSQQHPGTEAFF